This passage covers 24 T cell receptor beta chains from one sample sequenced in a study of blood T cells in healthy people across ages. The authors ran a second PCR of 7 to 11 cycles using a sample-barcoded 5' primer and a J-beta primer mix. TCRdb analysed the 5' RACE reads with MiXCR anew, one entry per CDR3 protein. The sample lists about 1.5 million distinct CDR3 sequences, about 43% occurring once. Sequenced sample: blood. The receptor source for this set is a woman younger than 35 in good health.

The chain uses TRBV20-1 and TRBJ2-1, with a possible D match to TRBD2 (6 bases). The germline CDR1 and CDR2 sequences are DFQATT and SNEGSKA (reference sequence). V lost 4 bases and J lost 4, with 14 bases in between. This CDR3 has 14 amino acids. CDR3: CSAIPAGPYNEQFF. The CDR3 DNA reads as TGCAGTGCTATCCCTGCGGGGCCTTACAATGAGCAGTTCTTC.

The J gene is TRBJ1-1, the V gene TRBV25-1; D ambiguous. The CDR3 runs 13 residues. CDR1 is MGHDK, CDR2 SYGVNS, per germline. V was trimmed by 8 bases and J by 1 base, leaving 11 bases between them. CDR3 protein: CASDPVGNTEAFF. CDR3 coding DNA: TGTGCCAGCGATCCTGTGGGGAACACTGAAGCTTTCTTT.

This clonotype was recorded a few times. The V gene is TRBV6-2 or TRBV6-3, the J gene TRBJ2-3; 8 nucleotides agree with TRBD1. The trim removed 0 bases at V and 1 base at J, leaving 6 bases unmatched. This CDR3 is built from 17 residues. Germline V lookup: CDR1 MNHEY, CDR2 SVGEGT. CDR3 in amino acids: CASSYSGQGAGTDTQYF. The CDR3 DNA follows: TGTGCCAGCAGTTACTCAGGACAGGGCGCGGGCACAGATACGCAGTATTTT.

The chain joins TRBV29-1 to TRBJ2-2; D is ambiguous. This CDR3 spans 16 amino acids. Trimming pared 2 bases from V and 0 bases from J, leaving 13 bases between. Germline V gene sequence: CDR1 SQVTM, CDR2 ANQGSEA. The CDR3 sequence: CSVERVSSPNTGELFF. CDR3 nucleotide sequence: TGCAGCGTTGAAAGGGTTTCGAGTCCGAACACCGGGGAGCTGTTTTTT.

The V gene is TRBV25-1, the J gene TRBJ2-5, with D unclear. The germline gives CDR1 MGHDK, CDR2 SYGVNS. The germline V and J ends were trimmed by 2 bases and 4 bases, with 11 bases remaining between them. This CDR3 spans 14 amino acids. CDR3 amino acids: CASSERPERETQYF. As DNA, the CDR3 is TGTGCCAGCAGTGAACGCCCAGAAAGAGAGACCCAGTACTTC. The entire variable domain, with the rest obtained from reference TRBV25-1 and TRBJ2-5, is as follows: EADIYQTPRYLVIGTGKKITLECSQTMGHDKMYWYQQDPGMELHLIHYSYGVNSTEKGDLSSESTVSRIRTEHFPLTLESARPSHTSQYLCASSERPERETQYFGPGTRLLVL.

This sequence joins TRBV13 and TRBJ2-1, with D unclear. The length of the CDR3 is 12 residues. The V end lost 4 bases, the J end lost 7 bases, and 8 bases lay between the germline ends. Germline V lookup: CDR1 PRHDT, CDR2 FYEKMQ (reference sequence). Written as DNA, the CDR3 is TGTGCCAGCAGCTACAACAAGAATGAGCAGTTCTTC. This sequence encodes CASSYNKNEQFF.

The chain employs TRBV12-5 and TRBJ2-5; 15 bases fit TRBD2. This CDR3 region has 17 residues. CDR1 LGHNT and CDR2 FRNRAP come from the germline V gene. J lost 2 bases, V lost 4 bases, and 5 bases had no gene match. CDR3 protein: CASGWGLAGGLQETQYF. In DNA, the CDR3 is TGTGCTAGTGGTTGGGGACTAGCGGGAGGACTACAAGAGACCCAGTACTTC.

This clonotype was found a few times. The rearrangement links TRBV7-2 to TRBJ1-1; no firm D call. CDR3 length equals 13 residues. With 1 base removed from V and 8 bases from J, the gap between germline ends came to 11 bases. From germline, CDR1 is SGHTA and CDR2 FQGNSA. The CDR3 protein is CASSLGVQTEAFF. The CDR3 bases are TGTGCCAGCAGCTTAGGGGTCCAGACGGAAGCTTTCTTT.

This clonotype was observed a few times. The chain carries TRBV3-1 and TRBJ1-1; D perhaps matches TRBD1 (5 bases). Germline CDR1 reads LGHDT; CDR2 reads YNNKEL (reference sequence). V was pared by 10 bases and J by 4 bases, with 16 bases between. The CDR3 runs 13 residues. The CDR3 sequence: CATQTGVGTEAFF. CDR3 DNA: TGTGCCACTCAAACGGGGGTGGGCACTGAAGCTTTCTTT. The full variable domain, rest sourced from reference TRBV3-1 and TRBJ1-1, is DTAVSQTPKYLVTQMGNDKSIKCEQNLGHDTMYWYKQDSKKFLKIMFSYNNKELIINETVPNRFSPKSPDKAHLNLHINSLELGDSAVYFCATQTGVGTEAFFGQGTRLTVV.

The J gene is TRBJ2-3, the V gene TRBV5-1; 9 nucleotides align to TRBD1. V gave up 4 bases and J gave up 1 base; unmatched junction bases: 4. The CDR3 is made up of 15 amino acids. CDR1 and CDR2 from the germline V gene are SGHRS and YFSETQ. CDR3 sequence (DNA): TGCGCCAGCAGCGCGGGACAGGGAGGCACAGATACGCAGTATTTT. Protein: CASSAGQGGTDTQYF. The variable domain in full, with the rest retrieved from reference TRBV5-1 and TRBJ2-3, is KAGVTQTPRYLIKTRGQQVTLSCSPISGHRSVSWYQQTPGQGLQFLFEYFSETQRNKGNFPGRFSGRQFSNSRSEMNVSTLELGDSALYLCASSAGQGGTDTQYFGPGTRLTVL.

CDR3 bases: TGTGCCAGCAGGGTACAGGCCCAGGATGGCTACACCTTC. Translated, it gives CASRVQAQDGYTF. The V call is TRBV27, the J call TRBJ1-2, with D perhaps TRBD1 (5 bases). Germline V gene data show CDR1 as MNHEY and CDR2 as SMNVEV (reference sequence). The CDR3 contains 13 residues. V was trimmed by 6 bases and J by 6 bases, leaving 14 bases between them.

This chain uses TRBV6-1 with TRBJ2-1, with 11 bases identical to TRBD2. There are 16 residues in the CDR3. The junction had 8 bases not matched to a gene; V was cut back by 8 bases and J by 2 bases. Germline V gene sequence: CDR1 MNHNS, CDR2 SASEGT. CDR3 DNA: TGTGCCAGCGGCGGAATAGCGGGAGGGCCCTACAATGAGCAGTTCTTC. This sequence encodes CASGGIAGGPYNEQFF.

The chain combines TRBV6-5 with TRBJ1-1; no definite D call. Deletions cut 4 bases from V and 0 bases from J, with 12 bases between. This CDR3 has 15 residues. Germline CDR1 and CDR2: MNHEY and SVGAGI. In nucleotides, the CDR3 is TGTGCCAGCAGTTGGGTGCGGACCATGAACACTGAAGCTTTCTTT. Translating gives CASSWVRTMNTEAFF.

On this clonotype itself: This may come from a read error, since a much larger clone is one base off. This rearrangement joins TRBV3-1 to TRBJ1-2; D may be TRBD1 (5 bases). Trimming removed 2 bases at V and 6 bases at J, with 13 bases between. Per the germline V gene, CDR1 is LGHDT and CDR2 is YNNKEL (reference sequence). The CDR3 spans 14 residues. CDR3 sequence (DNA): TGTGCCAGCAGCCAATATTCGGGGGGTAATGGCTACACCTTC. Translated, it gives CASSQYSGGNGYTF.

This clonotype turned up a few times. The V gene is TRBV21-1, the J gene TRBJ2-7; the listed D gene, TRBD1, was not tested against the DNA. TRBV21-1 is a listed pseudogene. The CDR3 contains 17 residues. The CDR3 DNA follows: TGTGCCAGCAGCAAATCGGGGGGCAGACGGGACTACTACGAGCAGTACTTC. Protein product: CASSKSGGRRDYYEQYF.

This clonotype has just a few counts. The chain uses TRBV5-1 and TRBJ1-2, with a tentative D call TRBD1 (5 bases). This CDR3 has 17 residues. V shed 0 bases and J shed 2 bases, with 17 bases lying between them. From germline, CDR1 is SGHRS and CDR2 YFSETQ. CDR3 region: CASSLAIQAQVNYGYTF. CDR3 DNA: TGCGCCAGCAGCTTGGCCATACAGGCTCAAGTCAACTATGGCTACACCTTC. The full variable domain, rest sourced from reference TRBV5-1 and TRBJ1-2, is KAGVTQTPRYLIKTRGQQVTLSCSPISGHRSVSWYQQTPGQGLQFLFEYFSETQRNKGNFPGRFSGRQFSNSRSEMNVSTLELGDSALYLCASSLAIQAQVNYGYTFGSGTRLTVV.

The genes are TRBV20-1 and TRBJ2-1, with 9 positions matching TRBD1. The CDR3 has 15 amino acids. V was pared by 4 bases and J by 8 bases, with 12 bases of the junction left unmatched. Germline V gives CDR1 DFQATT, CDR2 SNEGSKA (reference sequence). CDR3 DNA: TGCAGTGCTATACCGGACAGGGGATTGTCCGATGAGCAGTTCTTC. The encoded protein is CSAIPDRGLSDEQFF.

Notes on this clonotype: This may be a read error, as it is one base from a much larger clone. The J gene is TRBJ1-6, the V gene TRBV7-2; 7 nucleotides line up with TRBD1. Germline loops: CDR1 SGHTA, CDR2 FQGNSA. Trimming at V came to 6 bases and at J to 9 bases, leaving 14 bases not matched to a gene. The CDR3 is 16 residues long. DNA of the CDR3: TGTGCCAGCAGACCCGAAGGCAGGGGGATGGGTTCACCCCTCCACTTT. Translation: CASRPEGRGMGSPLHF.

The table lists this clonotype with a few counts. The chain couples TRBV20-1 to TRBJ2-5; 12 nucleotides align to TRBD2. CDR3 length equals 15 residues. CDR1 and CDR2 (germline): DFQATT, SNEGSKA (reference sequence). Germline trimming cut 1 base from V and 5 bases from J; bases unmatched to any gene: 5. CDR3 DNA sequence: TGCAGTGCTAGAGCTGGAACTAGCGGGAGGGAGACCCAGTACTTC. This gives the protein CSARAGTSGRETQYF.

The rearrangement links TRBV5-8 to TRBJ2-3, with 9 bases that match TRBD1. V dropped 4 bases and J dropped 4; count of bases not matched to a gene: 7. Germline lookup yields CDR1 SGHTS and CDR2 YDEGEE. This CDR3 comprises 15 residues. The CDR3 DNA is TGTGCCAGCAGCAGCCGGGACAGGGTCTCAGATACGCAGTATTTT. Translated: CASSSRDRVSDTQYF.

V gene TRBV20-1 combines with J gene TRBJ2-5; either TRBD1 or TRBD2 may supply D (5 bases each). V dropped 8 bases and J dropped 13 bases, with 17 bases sitting between them. The CDR3 is 10 amino acids. The V gene's germline CDR1 is DFQATT and CDR2 SNEGSKA (reference sequence). The CDR3 DNA follows: TGCAGTCCGAGATTGGGGGAGCGGTACTTC. Amino acid sequence: CSPRLGERYF.

There are a few counts of this clonotype. The rearrangement joins TRBV3-1 to TRBJ2-7; no clear D. Germline V gives CDR1 LGHDT, CDR2 YNNKEL (reference sequence). This CDR3 is built from 13 residues. With 4 bases removed from V and 4 bases from J, the gap between germline ends came to 11 bases. The CDR3 is CASSPIDTYEQYF. DNA of the CDR3: TGTGCCAGCAGCCCCATAGACACGTACGAGCAGTACTTC.

This clonotype was detected a few times. For the CDR3, the DNA is TGCGCCAGCAGCCAGGGGGCGCAGGACACCGGGGAGCTGTTTTTT. Translating gives CASSQGAQDTGELFF. V gene TRBV4-1 combines with J gene TRBJ2-2, with D maybe TRBD1 (6 bases). CDR1 MGHRA and CDR2 YSYEKL come from the germline V gene. Trimming left V 3 bases short and J 3 bases short, with 11 bases between. The CDR3 loop spans 15 amino acids.

The chain combines TRBV7-3 with TRBJ1-5; D is possibly TRBD1 (5 bases). Trimming shortened V by 6 bases and J by 8 bases, and 14 bases separated the two germline ends. Germline-derived CDR1 and CDR2 are SGHTA and FQGTGA. The CDR3 has 13 amino acids. This CDR3 reads CASSPGPQEPQHF. The CDR3 bases are TGTGCCAGCAGTCCAGGGCCCCAAGAGCCCCAGCATTTT.